This T cell receptor beta chain was captured by sequencing in a study of T cell repertoires in ileal Crohn's disease. Overall study: Surgery for a complication: stricturing in 61%, penetrating in roughly 39%. About half of patients got postoperative therapy: 11 thiopurines, fewer than 20 anti-TNF. Findings and limits, study-wide: Every patient over 26.8% clonality showed endoscopic recurrence.

As concerns this clone: Its antigen is undetermined.

This table comes from immunoSEQ multiplex PCR, and its TCRdb copy is limited to in-frame clones, with some not included. Of some 14,000 clones in the sample, about 70% were seen once. Germline values: CDR1 SEHNR, CDR2 FQNEAQ (reference sequence). This CDR3 is 12 amino acids long. The V gene lost 4 bases and the J gene lost 7 bases, with 8 bases spanning the gap. Sequenced sample: ileal tissue. This chain uses TRBV7-9 with TRBJ2-1; D is unclear. The TCR originated in an adult with Crohn's disease. The chain's CDR3 is CASSSSGNEQFF. DNA of the CDR3: TGTGCCAGCAGCTCCTCCGGTAATGAGCAGTTCTTC.